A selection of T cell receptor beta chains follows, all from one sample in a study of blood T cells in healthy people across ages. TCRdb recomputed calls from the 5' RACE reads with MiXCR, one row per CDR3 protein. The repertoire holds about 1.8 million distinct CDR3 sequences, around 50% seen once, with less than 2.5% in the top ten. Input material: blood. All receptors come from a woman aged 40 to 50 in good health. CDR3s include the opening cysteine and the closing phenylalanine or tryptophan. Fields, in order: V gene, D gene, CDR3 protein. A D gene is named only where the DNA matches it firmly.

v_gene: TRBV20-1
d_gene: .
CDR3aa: CSAPYRLVSGDTQYF

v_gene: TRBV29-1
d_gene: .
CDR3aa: CSVPRGASLEQFF

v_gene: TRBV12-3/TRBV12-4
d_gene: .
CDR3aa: CASSRPATETQYF

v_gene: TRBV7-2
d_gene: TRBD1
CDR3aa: CASSLRTGAVQPQHF

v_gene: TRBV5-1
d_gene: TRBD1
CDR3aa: CTSRTGPMNTEAFF

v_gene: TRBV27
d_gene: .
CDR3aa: CASSLGEDVLHGYTF

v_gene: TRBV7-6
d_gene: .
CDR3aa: CASSLDPRDGETQYF

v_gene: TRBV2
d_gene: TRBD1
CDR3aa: CASGGQGLSRETQYF

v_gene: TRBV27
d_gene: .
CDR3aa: CASSLGGPGQRSSGEQYF

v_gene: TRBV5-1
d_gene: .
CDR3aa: CASSDLRADQETQYF

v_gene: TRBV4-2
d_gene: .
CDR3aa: CASSQGASREEQFF

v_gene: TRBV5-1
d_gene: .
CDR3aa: CASSLAMETQYF

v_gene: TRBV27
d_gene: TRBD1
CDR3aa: CASSPLDRGNRYNSPLHF

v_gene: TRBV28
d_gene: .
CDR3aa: CASSSGTYYGYTF

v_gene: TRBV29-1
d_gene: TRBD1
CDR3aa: CSVGTASSDQETQYF

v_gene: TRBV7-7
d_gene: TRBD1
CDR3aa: CASSLSGTGLQETQYF

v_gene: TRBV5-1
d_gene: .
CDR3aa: CASRLSRVNNYGYTF